This TCR beta chain stems from a study of PD-1 blockade in classical Hodgkin lymphoma. Study-wide results and caveats: Complete responders started with a diversity level that resembled newly diagnosed patients at baseline.

The CDR3 spans 15 residues. Trimming took 0 bases from V and 6 from J, leaving 9 bases between them. Per germline, CDR1 MNHNY and CDR2 SVGAGI (reference sequence). Documented time point: cycle 4 day 1 (C4D1), after more than 5 weeks of nivolumab. Every patient was affected by relapse after autologous stem cell transplantation, while exposure to brentuximab vedotin was not uniform. Profiling relied on immunoSEQ multiplex PCR, and the TCRdb table lists in-frame clones only, not all of them. Of just under 20,000 clones listed, 76% are singletons. Points on this clone: Its antigen is currently unknown.

The material was peripheral blood mononuclear cells (PBMCs), obtained before the fourth cycle of nivolumab. The rearrangement joins TRBV6-6 to TRBJ1-6; D is ambiguous. The clonotype was recovered from a human donor with classical Hodgkin lymphoma. CDR3 protein: CASSYSSRINSPLHF. In DNA, the CDR3 is TGTGCCAGCAGTTACTCCTCCCGGATTAATTCACCCCTCCACTTT.